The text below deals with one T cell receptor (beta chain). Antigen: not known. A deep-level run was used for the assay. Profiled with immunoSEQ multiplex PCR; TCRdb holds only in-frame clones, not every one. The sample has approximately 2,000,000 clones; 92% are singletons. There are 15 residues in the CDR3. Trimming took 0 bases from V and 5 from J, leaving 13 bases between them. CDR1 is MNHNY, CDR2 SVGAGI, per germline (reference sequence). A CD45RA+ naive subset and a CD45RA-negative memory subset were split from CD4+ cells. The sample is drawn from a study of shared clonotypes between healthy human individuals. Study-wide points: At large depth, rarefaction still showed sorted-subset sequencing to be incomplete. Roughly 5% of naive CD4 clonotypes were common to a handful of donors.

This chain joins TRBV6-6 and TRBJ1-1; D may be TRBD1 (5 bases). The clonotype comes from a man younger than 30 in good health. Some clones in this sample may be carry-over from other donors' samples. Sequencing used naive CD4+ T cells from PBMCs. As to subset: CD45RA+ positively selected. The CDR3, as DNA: TGTGCCAGCAGTTACTCGGGGAGGGACGGTACTGAAGCTTTCTTT. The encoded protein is CASSYSGRDGTEAFF.